This TCR beta chain is from a study of blood T cell repertoires in COVID-19. Background on the study: Acute and convalescent COVID-19 specimens originated in the United States, Italy and Spain. From T cells, B-cell-depleted T cells, or PBMCs came the material, which was cDNA or gDNA.

Original processing methods: Cell counts per sample came from amplifying reference gene primers. Method: immunoSEQ multiplex PCR; TCRdb's copy keeps in-frame clones and lacks some. From that table come the V and J calls and clone size; the DNA was used to work out D and trimming. The table lists approximately 200,000 clones, roughly 85% of them singletons. Recovered status applied to Cohort 3 donors who had two consecutive negative PCRs. It also applied to those with clearance or with symptom resolution. The CDR3 is 12 residues long. V shed 9 bases and J shed 1 base, with 9 bases lying between them. Germline CDR1 and CDR2: ENHRY and SYGVKD.

This chain uses TRBV10-3 with TRBJ1-1; tentatively, D is TRBD1 (5 bases). Specimen: PBMCs or T cells enriched from blood (not recorded which). The sequence derives from a man aged 40-50 years who had recovered from COVID-19. In DNA, the CDR3 is TGTGCCATAAAACAGGAGAACACTGAAGCTTTCTTT. Translated, it gives CAIKQENTEAFF.